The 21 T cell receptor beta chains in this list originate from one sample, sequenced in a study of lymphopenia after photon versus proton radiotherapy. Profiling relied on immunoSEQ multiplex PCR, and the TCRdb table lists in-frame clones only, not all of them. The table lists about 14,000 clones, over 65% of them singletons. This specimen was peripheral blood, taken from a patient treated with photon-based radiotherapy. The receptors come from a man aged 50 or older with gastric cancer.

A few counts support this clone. CDR3 region: CASSPEVSRGRETQYF. The CDR3 region has the DNA TGTGCCAGCAGCCCGGAGGTGTCCAGGGGGCGAGAGACCCAGTACTTC. The chain carries TRBV5-6 and TRBJ2-5, with 8 positions matching TRBD1. V lost 4 bases and J lost 4; bases outside the gene matches: 12. Looked up from germline, CDR1 is SGHDT and CDR2 is YYEEEE. CDR3 length: 16 amino acids.

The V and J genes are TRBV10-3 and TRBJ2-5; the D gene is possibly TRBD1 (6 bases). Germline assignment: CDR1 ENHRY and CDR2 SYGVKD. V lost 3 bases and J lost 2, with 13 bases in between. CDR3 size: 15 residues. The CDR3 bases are TGTGCCATCAGTGACTTCGACAGGCAACAAGAGACCCAGTACTTC. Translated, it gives CAISDFDRQQETQYF.

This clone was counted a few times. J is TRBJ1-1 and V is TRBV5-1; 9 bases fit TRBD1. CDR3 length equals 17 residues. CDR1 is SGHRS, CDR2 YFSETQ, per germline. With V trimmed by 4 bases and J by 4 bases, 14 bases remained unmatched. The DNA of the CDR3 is TGCGCCAGCAGCAATACCAGGATACAGGGGGCAGTCACTGAAGCTTTCTTT. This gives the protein CASSNTRIQGAVTEAFF.

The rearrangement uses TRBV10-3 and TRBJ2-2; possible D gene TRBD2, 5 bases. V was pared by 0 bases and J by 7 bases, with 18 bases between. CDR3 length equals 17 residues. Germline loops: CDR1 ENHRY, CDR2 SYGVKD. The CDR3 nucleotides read TGTGCCATCAGTGAGTCAGGCAAGCCGGGGATGGGCGGGGAGCTGTTTTTT. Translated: CAISESGKPGMGGELFF.

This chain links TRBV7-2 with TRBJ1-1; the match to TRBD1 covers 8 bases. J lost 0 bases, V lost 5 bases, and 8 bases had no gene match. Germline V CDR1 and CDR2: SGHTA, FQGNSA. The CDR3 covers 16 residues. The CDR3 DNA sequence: TGTGCCAGCAGCCACTCCAGGGGGCTCGTGAACACTGAAGCTTTCTTT. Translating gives CASSHSRGLVNTEAFF.

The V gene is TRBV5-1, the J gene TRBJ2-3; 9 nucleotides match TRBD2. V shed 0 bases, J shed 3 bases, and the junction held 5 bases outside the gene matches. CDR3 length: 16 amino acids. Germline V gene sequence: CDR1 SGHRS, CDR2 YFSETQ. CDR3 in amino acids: CASSLDAGGLTDTQYF. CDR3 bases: TGCGCCAGCAGCTTGGATGCGGGGGGGCTGACAGATACGCAGTATTTT. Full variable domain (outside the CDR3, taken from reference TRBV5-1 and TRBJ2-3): KAGVTQTPRYLIKTRGQQVTLSCSPISGHRSVSWYQQTPGQGLQFLFEYFSETQRNKGNFPGRFSGRQFSNSRSEMNVSTLELGDSALYLCASSLDAGGLTDTQYFGPGTRLTVL.

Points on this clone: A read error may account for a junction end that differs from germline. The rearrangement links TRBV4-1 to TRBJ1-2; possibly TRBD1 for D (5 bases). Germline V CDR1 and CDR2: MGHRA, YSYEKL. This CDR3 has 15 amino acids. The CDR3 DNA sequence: TGCGCCAGCGGCCAAGACGAGACAGAGAACTATGGCTACACCTTC. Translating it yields CASGQDETENYGYTF.

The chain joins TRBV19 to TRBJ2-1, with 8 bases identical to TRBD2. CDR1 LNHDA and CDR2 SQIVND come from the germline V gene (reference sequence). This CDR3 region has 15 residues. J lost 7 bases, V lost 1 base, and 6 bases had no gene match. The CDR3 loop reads CASSIVGTRVNEQFF. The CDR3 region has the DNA TGTGCCAGTAGTATAGTAGGGACTAGAGTTAATGAGCAGTTCTTC.

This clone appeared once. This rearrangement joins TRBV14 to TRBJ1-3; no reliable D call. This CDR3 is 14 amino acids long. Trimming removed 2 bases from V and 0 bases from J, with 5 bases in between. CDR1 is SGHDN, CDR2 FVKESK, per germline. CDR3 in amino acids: CASSQTLSGNTIYF. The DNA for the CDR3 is TGTGCCAGCAGCCAAACCCTCTCTGGAAACACCATATATTTT.

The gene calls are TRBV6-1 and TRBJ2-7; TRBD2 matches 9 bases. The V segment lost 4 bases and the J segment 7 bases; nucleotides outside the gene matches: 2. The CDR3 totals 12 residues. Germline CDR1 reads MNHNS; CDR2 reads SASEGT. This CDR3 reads CASSASGEEQYV. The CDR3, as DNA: TGTGCCAGCAGTGCTAGCGGGGAAGAGCAGTACGTC.

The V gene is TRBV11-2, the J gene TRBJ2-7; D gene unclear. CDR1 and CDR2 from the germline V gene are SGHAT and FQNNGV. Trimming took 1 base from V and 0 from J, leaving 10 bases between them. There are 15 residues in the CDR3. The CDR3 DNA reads TGTGCCAGCAGCTTAGGAAGGGCCAGCTCCTACGAGCAGTACTTC. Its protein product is CASSLGRASSYEQYF.

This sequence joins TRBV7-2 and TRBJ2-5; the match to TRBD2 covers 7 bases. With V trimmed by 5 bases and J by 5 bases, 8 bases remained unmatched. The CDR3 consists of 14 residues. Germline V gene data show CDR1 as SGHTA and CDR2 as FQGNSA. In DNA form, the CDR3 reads TGTGCCAGCAGCCCGGGACTAAGATTGGAGACCCAGTACTTC. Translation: CASSPGLRLETQYF.

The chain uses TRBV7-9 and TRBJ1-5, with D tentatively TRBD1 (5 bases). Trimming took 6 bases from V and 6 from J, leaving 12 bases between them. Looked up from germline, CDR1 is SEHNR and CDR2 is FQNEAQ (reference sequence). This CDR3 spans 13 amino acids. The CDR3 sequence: CASSSTGSQPQHF. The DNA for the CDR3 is TGTGCCAGCAGTTCAACAGGAAGTCAGCCCCAGCATTTT.

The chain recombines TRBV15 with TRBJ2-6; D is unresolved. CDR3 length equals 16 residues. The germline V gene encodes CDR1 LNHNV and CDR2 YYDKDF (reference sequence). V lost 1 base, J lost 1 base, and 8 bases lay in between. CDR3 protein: CATSRGPDSGANVLTF. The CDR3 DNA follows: TGTGCCACCAGCAGAGGTCCTGATTCTGGGGCCAACGTCCTGACTTTC. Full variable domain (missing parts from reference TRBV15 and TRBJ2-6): DAMVIQNPRYQVTQFGKPVTLSCSQTLNHNVMYWYQQKSSQAPKLLFHYYDKDFNNEADTPDNFQSRRPNTSFCFLDIRSPGLGDTAMYLCATSRGPDSGANVLTFGAGSRLTVL.

CDR3 amino acids: CASSKGTGRNTIYF. The CDR3 nucleotides are TGTGCCAGCAGCAAGGGGACAGGGAGGAACACCATATATTTT. The V call is TRBV13, the J call TRBJ1-3; 9 positions match TRBD1. Germline V gene sequence: CDR1 PRHDT, CDR2 FYEKMQ (reference sequence). There are 14 residues in the CDR3. The junction had 6 bases not matched to a gene; V was cut back by 5 bases and J by 7 bases. The whole variable domain, remainder taken from reference TRBV13 and TRBJ1-3, is AAGVIQSPRHLIKEKRETATLKCYPIPRHDTVYWYQQGPGQDPQFLISFYEKMQSDKGSIPDRFSAQQFSDYHSELNMSSLELGDSALYFCASSKGTGRNTIYFGEGSWLTVV.

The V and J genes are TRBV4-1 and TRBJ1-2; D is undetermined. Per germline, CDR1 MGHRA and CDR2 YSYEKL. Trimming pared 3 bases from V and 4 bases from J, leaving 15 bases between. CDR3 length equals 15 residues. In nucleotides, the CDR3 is TGCGCCAGCAGCCATCGACGGGAGGGCGGCTATGGCTACACCTTC. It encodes CASSHRREGGYGYTF.

The chain's CDR3 is CASSQTGVREGEAFF. In nucleotides, the CDR3 is TGTGCCAGCAGCCAAACAGGGGTAAGAGAGGGTGAAGCTTTCTTT. The chain is built from TRBV14 and TRBJ1-1; TRBD1 aligns across 7 bases. Germline V gene lookup returns CDR1 SGHDN and CDR2 FVKESK. The CDR3 runs to 15 residues. V shed 2 bases and J 7 bases; nucleotides not matched to a gene: 10.

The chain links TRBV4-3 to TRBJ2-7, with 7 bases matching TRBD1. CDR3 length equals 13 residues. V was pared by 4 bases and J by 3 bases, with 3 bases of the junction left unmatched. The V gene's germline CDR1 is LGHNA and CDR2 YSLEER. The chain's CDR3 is CASSLRTGYEQYF. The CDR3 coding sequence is TGCGCCAGCAGCCTCAGGACAGGCTACGAGCAGTACTTC.

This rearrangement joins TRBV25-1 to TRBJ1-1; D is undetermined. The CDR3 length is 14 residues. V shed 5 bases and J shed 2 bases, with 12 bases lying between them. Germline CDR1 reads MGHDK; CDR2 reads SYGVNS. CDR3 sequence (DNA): TGTGCCAGCAGTCAACGGGGTCTAAACACTGAAGCTTTCTTT. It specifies CASSQRGLNTEAFF.

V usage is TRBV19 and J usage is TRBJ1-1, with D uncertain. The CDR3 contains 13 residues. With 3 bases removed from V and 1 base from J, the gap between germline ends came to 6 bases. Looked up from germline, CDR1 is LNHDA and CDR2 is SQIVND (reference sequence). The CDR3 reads CASSILRNTEAFF. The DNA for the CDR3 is TGTGCCAGTAGTATTCTGAGGAACACTGAAGCTTTCTTT. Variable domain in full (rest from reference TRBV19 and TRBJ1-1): DGGITQSPKYLFRKEGQNVTLSCEQNLNHDAMYWYRQDPGQGLRLIYYSQIVNDFQKGDIAEGYSVSREKKESFPLTVTSAQKNPTAFYLCASSILRNTEAFFGQGTRLTVV.

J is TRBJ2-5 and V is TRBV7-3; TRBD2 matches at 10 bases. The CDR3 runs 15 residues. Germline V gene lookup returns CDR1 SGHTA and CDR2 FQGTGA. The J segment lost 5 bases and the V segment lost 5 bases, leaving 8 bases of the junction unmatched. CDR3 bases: TGTGCCAGCAGCCCGAGCGGGGGGGCCGTGGAGACCCAGTACTTC. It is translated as CASSPSGGAVETQYF. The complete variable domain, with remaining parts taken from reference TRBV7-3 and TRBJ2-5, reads GAGVSQTPSNKVTEKGKYVELRCDPISGHTALYWYRQSLGQGPEFLIYFQGTGAADDSGLPNDRFFAVRPEGSVSTLKIQRTERGDSAVYLCASSPSGGAVETQYFGPGTRLLVL.